These 27 T cell receptor beta chains were sequenced from one sample in a study of cytomegalovirus exposure and HLA in healthy donors. The protocol was immunoSEQ multiplex PCR, while the TCRdb copy is restricted to in-frame clones and leaves out a portion. The table includes over 150,000 clones, about 86% detected once. Sequencing input: PBMCs. The receptors were gathered from a man in his late teens or twenties in good health and CMV-seropositive.

The CDR3 DNA reads TGCGCCAGCAGCTTGACGACAGGGATGAACACTGAAGCTTTCTTT. Translated: CASSLTTGMNTEAFF. This rearrangement joins TRBV5-1 to TRBJ1-1, with 7 positions matching TRBD1. CDR1 SGHRS and CDR2 YFSETQ come from the germline V gene. J was trimmed by 0 bases and V by 1 base; bases with no gene match: 3. The CDR3 totals 15 residues.

The chain carries TRBV25-1 and TRBJ2-2; the D gene is possibly TRBD1 (6 bases). Trimming stripped 1 base from V and 5 bases from J, with 11 bases between. Germline V lookup: CDR1 MGHDK, CDR2 SYGVNS. CDR3 length: 15 amino acids. CDR3 coding DNA: TGTGCCAGCAGTGAATCTGAGGGGGAGACCGGGGAGCTGTTTTTT. Translation: CASSESEGETGELFF. Combining the CDR3 with reference TRBV25-1 and TRBJ2-2 gives the whole variable domain EADIYQTPRYLVIGTGKKITLECSQTMGHDKMYWYQQDPGMELHLIHYSYGVNSTEKGDLSSESTVSRIRTEHFPLTLESARPSHTSQYLCASSESEGETGELFFGEGSRLTVL.

The rearrangement joins TRBV27 to TRBJ1-3; D remains ambiguous. V was cut by 0 bases and J by 0 bases, with 12 bases left in between. Looked up from germline, CDR1 is MNHEY and CDR2 is SMNVEV (reference sequence). The CDR3 consists of 17 residues. This CDR3 is CASSLSGGLTSGNTIYF. CDR3 coding DNA: TGTGCCAGCAGTTTATCAGGAGGGCTTACCTCTGGAAACACCATATATTTT.

The V gene is TRBV19, the J gene TRBJ1-4; D remains unclear. V was pared by 9 bases and J by 6 bases, with 11 bases between. The CDR3 extends over 12 amino acids. CDR1 LNHDA and CDR2 SQIVND come from the germline V gene (reference sequence). CDR3 residues: CARGLGDEKLFF. The CDR3 DNA reads TGTGCCAGGGGTCTAGGAGATGAAAAACTGTTTTTT.

V and J are TRBV7-6 and TRBJ2-1; 14 bases align to TRBD2. This CDR3 comprises 13 residues. Per germline, CDR1 SGHVS and CDR2 FNYEAQ. Germline trimming cut 8 bases from V and 10 bases from J; bases unmatched to any gene: 4. CDR3 amino acids: CASRGLAGEEQFF. The CDR3 DNA is TGTGCCAGCCGGGGACTAGCGGGAGAAGAGCAGTTCTTC.

The rearrangement joins TRBV11-3 to TRBJ2-7, with 9 bases fitting TRBD1. The CDR3 totals 16 residues. The junction had 18 bases not matched to a gene; V was cut back by 10 bases and J by 5 bases. CDR1 is SGHNT and CDR2 is YENEEA in the germline V gene. The CDR3 region has the DNA TGTGCCAACCCGCCGAAAAAGGACAGGGGATCCCACGAGCAGTACTTC. It yields the protein CANPPKKDRGSHEQYF. Based on the CDR3 plus reference TRBV11-3 and TRBJ2-7, the full variable domain is EAGVVQSPRYKIIEKKQPVAFWCNPISGHNTLYWYLQNLGQGPELLIRYENEEAVDDSQLPKDRFSAERLKGVDSTLKIQPAELGDSAVYLCANPPKKDRGSHEQYFGPGTRLTVT.

The chain joins TRBV28 to TRBJ2-7, with D possibly matching TRBD1 (6 bases). This CDR3 spans 15 amino acids. From germline, CDR1 is MDHEN and CDR2 SYDVKM. V shed 7 bases and J shed 0 bases, with 16 bases lying between them. As DNA, the CDR3 is TGTGCCAGCACCCTAAAGGGGGTGAGCTCCTACGAGCAGTACTTC. This translates into CASTLKGVSSYEQYF.

J is TRBJ1-1 and V is TRBV7-2; 8 nucleotides align to TRBD1. Trimming took 5 bases from V and 4 from J; bases not matched to a gene: 6. The CDR3 loop spans 14 amino acids. Germline lookup yields CDR1 SGHTA and CDR2 FQGNSA. The DNA for the CDR3 is TGTGCCAGCAGCCCTGACAGGGGTGTCACTGAAGCTTTCTTT. This encodes CASSPDRGVTEAFF.

Details on this clone: A read error may produce the germline difference seen at one junction end. The chain combines TRBV11-2 with TRBJ2-5; 12 bases are shared with TRBD2. The germline CDR1 and CDR2 sequences are SGHAT and FQNNGV. CDR3 length: 13 residues. The CDR3 region has the DNA TGTGCCAGCAGCTTTAGACTAGCGGGAGAGAAAGACTTC. This sequence encodes CASSFRLAGEKDF.

This rearrangement joins TRBV19 to TRBJ2-3; TRBD2 aligns across 7 bases. The CDR3 is 14 residues long. Per germline, CDR1 LNHDA and CDR2 SQIVND (reference sequence). With V trimmed by 6 bases and J by 2 bases, 5 bases remained unmatched. This CDR3 reads CASRPRGDTDTQYF. The CDR3 nucleotides are TGTGCCAGTAGACCCCGGGGGGACACAGATACGCAGTATTTT.

The CDR3 DNA follows: TGTGCCTGGAATCGACTAGCGGGAGGAGGCTCCTACGAGCAGTACTTC. This encodes CAWNRLAGGGSYEQYF. The V gene is TRBV30, the J gene TRBJ2-7, with 13 positions matching TRBD2. Trimming cost V 4 bases and J 0 bases; bases outside gene matches: 6. The CDR3 covers 16 residues. CDR1 GTSNPN and CDR2 SVGIG come from the germline V gene (reference sequence). The variable domain in full, completed from reference TRBV30 and TRBJ2-7, reads SQTIHQWPATLVQPVGSPLSLECTVEGTSNPNLYWYRQAAGRGLQLLFYSVGIGQISSEVPQNLSASRPQDRQFILSSKKLLLSDSGFYLCAWNRLAGGGSYEQYFGPGTRLTVT.

This clone was recorded a few times. The rearrangement links TRBV6-6 to TRBJ1-2; D remains unclear. Between the trimmed V and J ends, which lost 4 bases and 6 bases, there was a span of 3 bases. CDR3 length: 10 amino acids. CDR1 is MNHNY and CDR2 is SVGAGI in the germline V gene (reference sequence). The DNA of the CDR3 is TGTGCCAGCAGTTCCGATGGCTACACCTTC. Translating gives CASSSDGYTF.

This clone was found many times. This chain connects TRBV6-5 to TRBJ1-6, with D perhaps matching TRBD1 (6 bases). The germline gives CDR1 MNHEY, CDR2 SVGAGI. This CDR3 spans 13 amino acids. Deletions cut 2 bases from V and 7 bases from J, with 6 bases between. CDR3 bases: TGTGCCAGCAGTTACCAGGGGAATTCACCCCTCCACTTT. Protein: CASSYQGNSPLHF.

The chain recombines TRBV5-1 with TRBJ1-3, with D possibly being TRBD1 (5 bases). Germline V gene sequence: CDR1 SGHRS, CDR2 YFSETQ. This CDR3 is built from 15 residues. Trimming removed 3 bases at V and 2 bases at J, with 12 bases between. The CDR3 coding sequence is TGCGCCAGCAGCTCTGGCTTCAGGGCTGGAAACACCATATATTTT. Amino acid sequence: CASSSGFRAGNTIYF.

The chain carries TRBV14 and TRBJ2-7; D is perhaps TRBD1 (6 bases). This CDR3 is built from 14 residues. V gave up 5 bases and J gave up 1 base, with 12 bases separating them. Germline-derived CDR1 and CDR2 are SGHDN and FVKESK. CDR3 DNA sequence: TGTGCCAGCAGCGAACCAGGGACATCCTACGAGCAGTACTTC. This encodes CASSEPGTSYEQYF.

CDR3: CASSVRQGTDTQYF. The CDR3 DNA sequence: TGTGCCAGCAGCGTTAGACAGGGAACAGATACGCAGTATTTT. The rearrangement uses TRBV9 and TRBJ2-3, with 7 bases identical to TRBD1. The CDR3 is 14 residues long. The germline V gene encodes CDR1 SGDLS and CDR2 YYNGEE. The V segment lost 2 bases and the J segment 3 bases; nucleotides outside the gene matches: 3.

The rearrangement joins TRBV29-1 to TRBJ1-2; 9 bases agree with TRBD1. Germline loops: CDR1 SQVTM, CDR2 ANQGSEA. The V segment lost 4 bases and the J segment 4 bases; nucleotides outside the gene matches: 10. This CDR3 region has 15 residues. CDR3 bases: TGCAGCGTTGGGGGACAGGGTGGACGTGGCTATGGCTACACCTTC. This codes for CSVGGQGGRGYGYTF.

The chain uses TRBV9 and TRBJ2-5; D not resolved. CDR3 length: 14 residues. Germline V CDR1 and CDR2: SGDLS, YYNGEE. V lost 0 bases and J lost 2, with 8 bases in between. CDR3 loop: CASSVATVQETQYF. CDR3 coding DNA: TGTGCCAGCAGCGTAGCAACAGTACAAGAGACCCAGTACTTC.

The genes are TRBV18 and TRBJ2-7; 7 bases match TRBD2. Germline V gene data show CDR1 as KGHSH and CDR2 as LQKENI. V lost 0 bases to trimming and J lost 2 bases; unmatched junction nucleotides: 7. The CDR3 has 16 residues. DNA of the CDR3: TGTGCCAGCTCACCACCGCTTGGACTAGTTCCCTACGAGCAGTACTTC. Translation: CASSPPLGLVPYEQYF.

This clone was seen a single time. This chain uses TRBV14 with TRBJ2-7; 9 bases align to TRBD2. CDR1 is SGHDN and CDR2 is FVKESK in the germline V gene. This CDR3 region has 16 residues. With 2 bases clipped from V and 7 bases from J, the junction kept 12 bases outside the gene matches. This CDR3 reads CASSQPRGAGGVEQYF. In nucleotides, the CDR3 is TGTGCCAGCAGCCAACCCAGAGGAGCGGGAGGCGTAGAGCAGTACTTC.

The J gene is TRBJ1-1, the V gene TRBV7-2; TRBD1 might be the D (6 bases). V lost 4 bases, J lost 2 bases, and 14 bases lay in between. CDR3 length: 15 residues. Germline V gives CDR1 SGHTA, CDR2 FQGNSA. CDR3 sequence reads: CASSSSGTINTEAFF. In DNA form, the CDR3 reads TGTGCCAGCAGCTCTTCCGGGACAATTAACACTGAAGCTTTCTTT.

The chain couples TRBV30 to TRBJ2-1, with 14 bases identical to TRBD2. The CDR3 length is 15 residues. Per the germline V gene, CDR1 is GTSNPN and CDR2 is SVGIG (reference sequence). With 3 bases clipped from V and 6 bases from J, the junction kept 4 bases outside the gene matches. The CDR3 sequence: CAWSAGTSGSNEQFF. In DNA form, the CDR3 reads TGTGCCTGGAGCGCCGGGACTAGCGGGAGCAATGAGCAGTTCTTC.

The chain recombines TRBV5-1 with TRBJ1-1, with D tentatively TRBD1 (6 bases). Germline CDR1 SGHRS, CDR2 YFSETQ. This CDR3 contains 15 residues. Deletions cut 6 bases from V and 2 bases from J, with 17 bases between. This chain's CDR3 is CASKTLQGINTEAFF. DNA for the CDR3: TGCGCCAGCAAGACGCTGCAGGGGATAAACACTGAAGCTTTCTTT.

The chain has TRBV5-8 and TRBJ2-7; TRBD1 agrees at 12 bases. CDR1 is SGHTS, CDR2 YDEGEE, per germline. V lost 7 bases to trimming and J lost 9 bases; unmatched junction nucleotides: 17. This CDR3 is 16 amino acids long. Written as DNA, the CDR3 is TGTGCCAGCTTCTGGGGAGGGACAGGGGGCTCAGGAAGGCAGTACTTC. Translating it yields CASFWGGTGGSGRQYF.

V and J are TRBV5-6 and TRBJ1-3; D uncertain. The germline V and J ends were trimmed by 4 bases and 0 bases, with 14 bases remaining between them. CDR1 and CDR2 (germline): SGHDT, YYEEEE. This CDR3 is 16 amino acids long. The CDR3 nucleotides read TGTGCCAGCAGCCTCTGGGCCTCGAGCTCTGGAAACACCATATATTTT. It specifies CASSLWASSSGNTIYF.

The V gene is TRBV9, the J gene TRBJ2-6, with TRBD1 identical over 9 bases. Germline trimming cut 2 bases from V and 0 bases from J; bases unmatched to any gene: 9. The CDR3 runs to 19 residues. Germline loops: CDR1 SGDLS, CDR2 YYNGEE. CDR3 DNA: TGTGCCAGCAGCGTGGGGACAGGGAAGACAGGCTCTGGGGCCAACGTCCTGACTTTC. It encodes CASSVGTGKTGSGANVLTF.

The V gene is TRBV6-6, the J gene TRBJ2-1; D is unclear. Between the trimmed V and J ends, which lost 5 bases and 7 bases, there was a span of 9 bases. Germline assignment: CDR1 MNHNY and CDR2 SVGAGI (reference sequence). CDR3 length equals 12 residues. CDR3 sequence (DNA): TGTGCCAGCAGTAGTTCTAGGAATGAGCAGTTCTTC. This sequence encodes CASSSSRNEQFF.